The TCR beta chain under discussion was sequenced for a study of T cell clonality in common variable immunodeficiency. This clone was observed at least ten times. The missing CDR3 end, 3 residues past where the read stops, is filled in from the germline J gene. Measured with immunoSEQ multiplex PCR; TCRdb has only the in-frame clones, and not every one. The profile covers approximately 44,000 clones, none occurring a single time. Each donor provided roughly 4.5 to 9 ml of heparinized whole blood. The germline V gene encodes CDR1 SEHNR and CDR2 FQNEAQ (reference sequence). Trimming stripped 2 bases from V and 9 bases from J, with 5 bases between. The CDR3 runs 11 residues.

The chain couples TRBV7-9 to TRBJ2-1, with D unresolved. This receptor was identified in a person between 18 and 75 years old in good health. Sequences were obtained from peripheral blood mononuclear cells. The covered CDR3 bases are TGTGCCAGCAGCTTAAGCTTTGAG. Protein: CASSLSFE. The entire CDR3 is CASSLSFEQFF.